The entry that follows covers one TCR beta chain sequence. This sample was taken from a study of blood T cell repertoires in COVID-19. Across the study: Collection of acute and convalescent COVID-19 samples took place in the United States, Italy and Spain. T cells, B-cell-depleted T cells, or PBMCs supplied cDNA or gDNA.

V shed 3 bases, J shed 4 bases, and the junction held 4 bases outside the gene matches. There are 15 residues in the CDR3. CDR1 is SGHTA and CDR2 is FQGNSA in the germline V gene. Under the authors' procedure: Estimated nucleated cell counts came from reference gene primer amplification. TCRdb's copy holds only in-frame clones and misses some; the assay was immunoSEQ multiplex PCR. V, J and clone size reflect that table, while D and trimming were determined from the DNA. In the table there are 150,000 to 200,000 clones, 70% to 85% of which are singletons. V is TRBV7-2 and J is TRBJ2-1, with 9 bases identical to TRBD2. Sequenced material: peripheral blood. The sequence came from a man in his fifties who had recovered from COVID-19. The CDR3 DNA reads TGTGCCAGCAGCTTGAGTAGCGGGAGATACAATGAGCAGTTCTTC. Its protein is CASSLSSGRYNEQFF.